Shown below are 24 T cell receptor beta chains from a single sample sequenced in a study of cytomegalovirus exposure and HLA in healthy donors. The study ran its PCR with 60 Vbeta and 13 Jbeta primers. The data were produced by immunoSEQ multiplex PCR, yet TCRdb's version contains in-frame clones alone and is incomplete. The data contain some 110,000 clones, 12% of them singletons. Material: PBMCs. These receptor sequences come from a middle-aged man in good health and CMV-seropositive.

The chain is built from TRBV7-9 and TRBJ2-3; maybe TRBD2 (5 bases). V dropped 0 bases and J dropped 1 base, with 8 bases sitting between them. This CDR3 region has 15 residues. Germline assignment: CDR1 SEHNR and CDR2 FQNEAQ (reference sequence). The CDR3 here is CASSLALGRTDTQYF. The CDR3, as DNA: TGTGCCAGCAGCTTAGCACTAGGTCGCACAGATACGCAGTATTTT. The entire variable domain, with the rest obtained from reference TRBV7-9 and TRBJ2-3, is as follows: DTGVSQNPRHKITKRGQNVTFRCDPISEHNRLYWYRQTLGQGPEFLTYFQNEAQLEKSRLLSDRFSAERPKGSFSTLEIQRTEQGDSAMYLCASSLALGRTDTQYFGPGTRLTVL.

This clone was observed a few times. The chain employs TRBV30 and TRBJ1-1, with 8 bases identical to TRBD1. CDR3 length equals 13 residues. V shed 7 bases, J shed 6 bases, and the junction held 10 bases outside the gene matches. The germline V gene has CDR1 GTSNPN and CDR2 SVGIG (reference sequence). The CDR3 sequence: CAFTRGRSSEAFF. DNA of the CDR3: TGTGCCTTTACCAGGGGGCGATCGTCTGAAGCTTTCTTT.

V is TRBV19 and J is TRBJ2-7; TRBD2 matches at 10 bases. Looked up from germline, CDR1 is LNHDA and CDR2 is SQIVND (reference sequence). The CDR3 covers 15 residues. V shed 3 bases and J 4 bases; nucleotides not matched to a gene: 6. CDR3 loop: CASSIQPSGGYEQYF. CDR3 nucleotides: TGTGCCAGTAGTATCCAGCCTAGCGGGGGTTACGAGCAGTACTTC.

This chain links TRBV5-8 with TRBJ2-1; 10 bases align to TRBD2. Germline values: CDR1 SGHTS, CDR2 YDEGEE. This CDR3 is 14 amino acids long. V shed 4 bases and J 4 bases; nucleotides not matched to a gene: 2. The CDR3 DNA reads as TGTGCCAGCAGCGGGGGACTAGCGTACAATGAGCAGTTCTTC. Translating it yields CASSGGLAYNEQFF.

The chain joins TRBV14 to TRBJ2-1, with 12 bases fitting TRBD2. Trimming took 6 bases from V and 7 from J; bases not matched to a gene: 4. Germline V gene lookup returns CDR1 SGHDN and CDR2 FVKESK. This CDR3 is 14 amino acids long. Written as DNA, the CDR3 is TGTGCCAGCAGGACTAGCGGGAGTAGGAATGAGCAGTTCTTC. Residues: CASRTSGSRNEQFF. The full variable domain, completed using reference TRBV14 and TRBJ2-1, is EAGVTQFPSHSVIEKGQTVTLRCDPISGHDNLYWYRRVMGKEIKFLLHFVKESKQDESGMPNNRFLAERTGGTYSTLKVQPAELEDSGVYFCASRTSGSRNEQFFGPGTRLTVL.

This clone was counted a few times. This chain joins TRBV2 and TRBJ2-5; unclear D gene. The CDR3 is 13 residues long. The V end lost 2 bases, the J end lost 1 base, and 5 bases lay between the germline ends. Per the germline V gene, CDR1 is SNHLY and CDR2 is FYNNEI. CDR3 loop: CASSEQIQETQYF. CDR3 sequence (DNA): TGTGCCAGCAGTGAACAGATCCAAGAGACCCAGTACTTC.

The chain has TRBV10-3 and TRBJ2-1; D is unresolved. Between the trimmed V and J ends, which lost 0 bases and 0 bases, there was a span of 6 bases. CDR3 length: 15 amino acids. Germline V gene data show CDR1 as ENHRY and CDR2 as SYGVKD. CDR3: CAISESRSSYNEQFF. The CDR3 coding sequence is TGTGCCATCAGTGAGTCGAGAAGCTCCTACAATGAGCAGTTCTTC.

Only a few counts were recorded for this clone. The V gene is TRBV5-1, the J gene TRBJ2-5; 10 bases fit TRBD2. The CDR3 has 15 amino acids. Trimming removed 0 bases from V and 7 bases from J; junction bases left unmatched: 6. CDR1 is SGHRS, CDR2 YFSETQ, per germline. The CDR3 protein is CASSLEGTSAPTQYF. In DNA form, the CDR3 reads TGCGCCAGCAGCTTGGAGGGGACTAGCGCTCCGACCCAGTACTTC.

This clone was found a few times. The gene calls are TRBV5-1 and TRBJ2-7; D possibly corresponds to TRBD1 (7 bases). The CDR3 runs 15 residues. The V end lost 4 bases, the J end lost 2 bases, and 16 bases lay between the germline ends. CDR1 is SGHRS and CDR2 is YFSETQ in the germline V gene. Here the CDR3 DNA reads TGCGCCAGCAGCCCTCAGGGGGGCCCACCCTACGAGCAGTACTTC. Residues: CASSPQGGPPYEQYF.

The chain links TRBV11-1 to TRBJ2-1; 12 positions match TRBD1. The CDR3 sequence is 15 residues long. CDR1 is SGHAT and CDR2 is FQDESV in the germline V gene (reference sequence). V gave up 4 bases and J gave up 8 bases; unmatched junction bases: 6. The CDR3 reads CASSWGQGAGDEQFF. In nucleotides, the CDR3 is TGTGCCAGCAGCTGGGGACAGGGGGCTGGGGATGAGCAGTTCTTC.

The chain carries TRBV9 and TRBJ2-7; TRBD1 might be the D (5 bases). Germline assignment: CDR1 SGDLS and CDR2 YYNGEE. The CDR3 covers 15 residues. The V end lost 0 bases, the J end lost 3 bases, and 13 bases lay between the germline ends. The CDR3 spells CASSVDQGFNYEQYF. DNA for the CDR3: TGTGCCAGCAGCGTAGATCAGGGTTTTAACTACGAGCAGTACTTC. Filled out from reference TRBV9 and TRBJ2-7, the complete variable domain reads DSGVTQTPKHLITATGQRVTLRCSPRSGDLSVYWYQQSLDQGLQFLIQYYNGEERAKGNILERFSAQQFPDLHSELNLSSLELGDSALYFCASSVDQGFNYEQYFGPGTRLTVT.

This sequence joins TRBV6-5 and TRBJ2-3, with TRBD1 as a possible D gene (5 bases). Germline CDR1 is MNHEY and CDR2 is SVGAGI. V lost 6 bases, J lost 1 base, and 11 bases lay in between. This CDR3 has 14 amino acids. The DNA of the CDR3 is TGTGCCAGCAGAGACAGCTTTCGCACAGATACGCAGTATTTT. Its translation is CASRDSFRTDTQYF.

This clone was seen a handful of times. The gene calls are TRBV5-1 and TRBJ2-1, with a possible D match to TRBD2 (6 bases). V lost 0 bases, J lost 2 bases, and 9 bases lay in between. CDR3 size: 15 residues. Germline lookup yields CDR1 SGHRS and CDR2 YFSETQ. As DNA, the CDR3 is TGCGCCAGCAGCTTGGGAGGACTAACCTACAATGAGCAGTTCTTC. Protein: CASSLGGLTYNEQFF.

The chain employs TRBV6-5 and TRBJ1-1; 7 positions agree with TRBD1. With V trimmed by 6 bases and J by 4 bases, 8 bases remained unmatched. Germline CDR1 and CDR2: MNHEY and SVGAGI. The CDR3 totals 14 residues. The CDR3 region is CASRESGGSTEAFF. The CDR3 DNA is TGTGCCAGCAGAGAGTCAGGGGGTAGCACTGAAGCTTTCTTT.

This CDR3 reads CASKEQGSSYEQYF. CDR3 coding DNA: TGTGCCAGCAAGGAACAGGGAAGCTCCTACGAGCAGTACTTC. The chain joins TRBV11-2 to TRBJ2-7, with D possibly being TRBD1 (6 bases). Germline values: CDR1 SGHAT, CDR2 FQNNGV. The CDR3 is made up of 14 amino acids. Trimming cost V 7 bases and J 0 bases, with 13 bases left between them.

The chain carries TRBV18 and TRBJ2-7; D perhaps matches TRBD2 (6 bases). V lost 2 bases to trimming and J lost 4 bases, with 15 bases between them. This CDR3 is 15 amino acids long. The V gene's germline CDR1 is KGHSH and CDR2 LQKENI. The chain's CDR3 is CASSPSGMGGYEQYF. The CDR3 DNA reads as TGTGCCAGCTCACCATCAGGGATGGGAGGTTACGAGCAGTACTTC.

On this clone: Relative to the germline gene, one junction end is altered; a read error may explain this. In DNA form, the CDR3 reads TGTGCCAGCAGGAGTGATAGGGGCTCGCAGTCCTTC. Translating it yields CASRSDRGSQSF. The chain links TRBV6-1 to TRBJ2-7; possible D gene TRBD1, 5 bases. The CDR3 sequence is 12 residues long. CDR1 is MNHNS and CDR2 is SASEGT in the germline V gene.

This clone has a handful of counts. The chain recombines TRBV28 with TRBJ2-1; tentative D call: TRBD1 (5 bases). CDR3 length: 12 amino acids. Trimming pared 7 bases from V and 5 bases from J, leaving 9 bases between. In germline, CDR1 is MDHEN, CDR2 SYDVKM. The CDR3 loop is CASKRGNNEQFF. CDR3 DNA: TGTGCCAGCAAAAGGGGCAACAATGAGCAGTTCTTC.

The gene calls are TRBV18 and TRBJ1-5; 8 positions match TRBD1. This CDR3 spans 14 amino acids. V was pared by 8 bases and J by 4 bases, with 7 bases of the junction left unmatched. Germline V gives CDR1 KGHSH, CDR2 LQKENI. The CDR3 is CASLGTGGNQPQHF. The CDR3 region has the DNA TGTGCCAGCCTTGGGACAGGAGGGAATCAGCCCCAGCATTTT.

This clone has more than one count but fewer than ten. The chain links TRBV27 to TRBJ2-7; 8 positions agree with TRBD1. The CDR3 consists of 13 residues. CDR1 and CDR2 from the germline V gene are MNHEY and SMNVEV (reference sequence). The trim removed 9 bases at V and 4 bases at J, leaving 8 bases unmatched. Here the CDR3 reads CASSRTGMYEQYF. The CDR3 region has the DNA TGTGCCAGTTCCAGGACAGGGATGTACGAGCAGTACTTC.

This clone has only a few counts. The V gene is TRBV11-2, the J gene TRBJ2-6; D unresolved. V dropped 5 bases and J dropped 0 bases, with 5 bases sitting between them. The CDR3 spans 14 residues. Germline V gives CDR1 SGHAT, CDR2 FQNNGV. In DNA, the CDR3 is TGTGCCAGCAGCAAGCCCTCTGGGGCCAACGTCCTGACTTTC. This gives the protein CASSKPSGANVLTF.

The sample holds a few counts of this clone. This sequence joins TRBV4-3 and TRBJ1-2, with TRBD1 matching 7 bases. Germline CDR1 reads LGHNA; CDR2 reads YSLEER. This CDR3 has 14 residues. V gave up 4 bases and J gave up 8 bases; unmatched junction bases: 10. DNA of the CDR3: TGCGCCAGCAGCCTACTAGGGGGCGCGAGAGGCTACACCTTC. Protein product: CASSLLGGARGYTF.

The genes are TRBV9 and TRBJ2-7, with D unresolved. Per the germline V gene, CDR1 is SGDLS and CDR2 is YYNGEE. The CDR3 is 13 residues long. V dropped 9 bases and J dropped 3 bases, with 16 bases sitting between them. CDR3 region: CANLLGLYYEQYF. The CDR3 DNA reads as TGTGCCAACCTCCTGGGCCTTTACTACGAGCAGTACTTC.

This clone was observed a handful of times. The chain carries TRBV4-1 and TRBJ1-5; 8 nucleotides agree with TRBD1. V dropped 4 bases and J dropped 5; count of bases not matched to a gene: 7. Germline V gene lookup returns CDR1 MGHRA and CDR2 YSYEKL. The CDR3 consists of 15 residues. The CDR3: CASSLSTGGDQPQHF. CDR3 bases: TGCGCCAGCAGCCTATCTACAGGGGGGGATCAGCCCCAGCATTTT.